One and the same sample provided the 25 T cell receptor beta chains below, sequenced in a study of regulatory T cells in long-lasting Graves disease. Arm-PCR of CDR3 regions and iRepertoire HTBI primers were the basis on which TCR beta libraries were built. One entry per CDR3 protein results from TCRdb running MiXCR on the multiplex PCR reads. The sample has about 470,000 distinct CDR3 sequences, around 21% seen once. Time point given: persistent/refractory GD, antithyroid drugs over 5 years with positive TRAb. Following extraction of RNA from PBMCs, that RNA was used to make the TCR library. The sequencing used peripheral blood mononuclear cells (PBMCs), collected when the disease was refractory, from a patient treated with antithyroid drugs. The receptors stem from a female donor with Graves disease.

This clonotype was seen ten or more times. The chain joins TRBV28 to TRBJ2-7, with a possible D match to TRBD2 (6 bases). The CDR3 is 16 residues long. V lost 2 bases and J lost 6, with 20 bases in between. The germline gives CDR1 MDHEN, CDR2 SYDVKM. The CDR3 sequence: CASSLGIRGLSTEQYF. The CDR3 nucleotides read TGTGCCAGCAGTTTAGGGATTAGGGGACTGTCTACCGAGCAGTACTTC.

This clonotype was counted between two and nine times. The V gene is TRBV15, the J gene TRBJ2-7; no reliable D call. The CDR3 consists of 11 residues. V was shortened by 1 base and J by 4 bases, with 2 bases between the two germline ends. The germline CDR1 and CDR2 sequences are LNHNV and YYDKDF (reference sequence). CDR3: CATSRGYEQYF. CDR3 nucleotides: TGTGCCACCAGCAGAGGTTACGAGCAGTACTTC.

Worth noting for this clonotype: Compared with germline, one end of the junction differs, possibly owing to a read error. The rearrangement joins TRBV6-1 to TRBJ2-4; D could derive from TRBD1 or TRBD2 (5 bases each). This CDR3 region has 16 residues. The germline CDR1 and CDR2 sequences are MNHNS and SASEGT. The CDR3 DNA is TGTGCCAGCAGTGAACCTACGGGACCTCTTCGCAACATTCGGTACTTC. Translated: CASSEPTGPLRNIRYF.

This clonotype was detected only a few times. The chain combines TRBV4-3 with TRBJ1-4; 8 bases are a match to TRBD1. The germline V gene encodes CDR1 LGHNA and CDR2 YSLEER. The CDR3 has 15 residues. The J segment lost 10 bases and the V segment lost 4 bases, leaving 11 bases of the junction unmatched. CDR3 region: CASSPSDRAWGKLFF. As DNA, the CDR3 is TGCGCCAGCAGCCCTTCGGACAGGGCATGGGGAAAACTGTTTTTT.

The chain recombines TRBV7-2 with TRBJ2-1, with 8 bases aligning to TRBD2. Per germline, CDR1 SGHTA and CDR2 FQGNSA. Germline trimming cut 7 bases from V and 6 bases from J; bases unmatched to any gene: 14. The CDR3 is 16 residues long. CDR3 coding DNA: TGTGCCAGCATCCCGAAAGGGCGGGAGGCCGTCAATGAGCAGTTCTTC. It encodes CASIPKGREAVNEQFF.

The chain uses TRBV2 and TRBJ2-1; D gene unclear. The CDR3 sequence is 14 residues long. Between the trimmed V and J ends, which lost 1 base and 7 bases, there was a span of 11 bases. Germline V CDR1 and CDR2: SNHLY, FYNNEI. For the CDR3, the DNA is TGTGCCAGCAGTGAAGTGTTCTCCAGGAATGAGCAGTTCTTC. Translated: CASSEVFSRNEQFF.

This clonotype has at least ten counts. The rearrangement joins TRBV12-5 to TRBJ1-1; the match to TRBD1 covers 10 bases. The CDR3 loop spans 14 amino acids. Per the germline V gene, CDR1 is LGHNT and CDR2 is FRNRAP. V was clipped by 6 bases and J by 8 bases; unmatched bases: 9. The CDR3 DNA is TGTGCTAGTGGGTCTGGACAGGGGGGTAGGGAAGCTTTCTTT. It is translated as CASGSGQGGREAFF.

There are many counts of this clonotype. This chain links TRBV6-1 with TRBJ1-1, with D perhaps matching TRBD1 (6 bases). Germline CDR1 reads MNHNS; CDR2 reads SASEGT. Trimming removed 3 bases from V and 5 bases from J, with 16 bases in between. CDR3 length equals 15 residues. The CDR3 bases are TGTGCCAGCAGTGATGGGCTCACAGGGAAGACTGAAGCTTTCTTT. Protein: CASSDGLTGKTEAFF.

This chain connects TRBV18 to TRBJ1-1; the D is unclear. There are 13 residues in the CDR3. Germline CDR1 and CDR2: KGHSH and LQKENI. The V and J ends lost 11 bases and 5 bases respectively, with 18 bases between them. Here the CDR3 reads CAASRESWTEAFF. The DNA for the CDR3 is TGTGCCGCTTCGCGGGAGAGTTGGACTGAAGCTTTCTTT.

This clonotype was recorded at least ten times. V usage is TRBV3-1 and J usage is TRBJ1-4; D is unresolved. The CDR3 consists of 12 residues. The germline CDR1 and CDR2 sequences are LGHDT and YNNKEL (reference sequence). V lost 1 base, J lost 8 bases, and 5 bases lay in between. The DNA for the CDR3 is TGTGCCAGCAGCCAAGGCCCCGAAAAACTGTTTTTT. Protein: CASSQGPEKLFF.

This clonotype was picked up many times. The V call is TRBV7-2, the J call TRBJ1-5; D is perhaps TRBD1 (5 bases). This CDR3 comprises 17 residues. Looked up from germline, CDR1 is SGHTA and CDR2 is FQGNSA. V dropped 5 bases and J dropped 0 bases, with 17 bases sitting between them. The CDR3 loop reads CASSPRTGADSNQPQHF. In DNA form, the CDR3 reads TGTGCCAGCAGCCCCCGGACTGGGGCAGATAGCAATCAGCCCCAGCATTTT.

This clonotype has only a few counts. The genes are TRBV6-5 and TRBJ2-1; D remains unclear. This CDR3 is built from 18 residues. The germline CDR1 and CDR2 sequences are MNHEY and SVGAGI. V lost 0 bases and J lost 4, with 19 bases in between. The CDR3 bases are TGTGCCAGCAGTTACTCGAGCGTTTCCGACTGGTGGTACAATGAGCAGTTCTTC. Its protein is CASSYSSVSDWWYNEQFF.

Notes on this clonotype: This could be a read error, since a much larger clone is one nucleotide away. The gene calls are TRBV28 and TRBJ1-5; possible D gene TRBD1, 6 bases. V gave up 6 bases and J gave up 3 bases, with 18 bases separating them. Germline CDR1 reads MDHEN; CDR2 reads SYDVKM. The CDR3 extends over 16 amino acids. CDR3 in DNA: TGTGCCAGCAGCCCCCGGGGGGCGGGTAACAATCAGCCCCAGCATTTT. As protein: CASSPRGAGNNQPQHF.

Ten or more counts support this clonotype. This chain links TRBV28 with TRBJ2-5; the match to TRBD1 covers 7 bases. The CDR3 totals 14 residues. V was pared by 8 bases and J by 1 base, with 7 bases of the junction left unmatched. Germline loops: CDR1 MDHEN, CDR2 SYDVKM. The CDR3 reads CASGQVLLQETQYF. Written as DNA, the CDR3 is TGTGCCAGCGGACAGGTACTCCTCCAAGAGACCCAGTACTTC.

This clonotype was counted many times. The CDR3 nucleotides read TGTGCCAGCAGCCTAACCGACTCGAACTACGAGCAGTACTTC. Translating it yields CASSLTDSNYEQYF. The rearrangement links TRBV6-1 to TRBJ2-7; D remains ambiguous. V gave up 6 bases and J gave up 3 bases, with 15 bases separating them. Germline CDR1 and CDR2: MNHNS and SASEGT. This CDR3 is 14 amino acids long.

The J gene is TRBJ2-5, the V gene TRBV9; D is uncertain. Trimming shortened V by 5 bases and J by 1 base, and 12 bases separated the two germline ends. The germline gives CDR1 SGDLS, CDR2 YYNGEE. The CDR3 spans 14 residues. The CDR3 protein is CASSATELQETQYF. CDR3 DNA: TGTGCCAGCAGTGCGACGGAGCTCCAAGAGACCCAGTACTTC.

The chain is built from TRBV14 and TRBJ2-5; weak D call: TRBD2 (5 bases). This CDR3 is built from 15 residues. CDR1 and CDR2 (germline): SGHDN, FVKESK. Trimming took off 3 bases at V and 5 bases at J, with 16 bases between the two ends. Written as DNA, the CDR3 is TGTGCCAGCAGCCATGCCGGGCTCAGGAGGGAGACCCAGTACTTC. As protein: CASSHAGLRRETQYF.

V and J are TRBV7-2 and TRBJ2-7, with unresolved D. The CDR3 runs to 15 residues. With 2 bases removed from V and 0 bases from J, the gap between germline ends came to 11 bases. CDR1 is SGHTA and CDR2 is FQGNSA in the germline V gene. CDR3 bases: TGTGCCAGCAGCTTACGCGCCCAAAGCTCCTACGAGCAGTACTTC. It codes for CASSLRAQSSYEQYF.

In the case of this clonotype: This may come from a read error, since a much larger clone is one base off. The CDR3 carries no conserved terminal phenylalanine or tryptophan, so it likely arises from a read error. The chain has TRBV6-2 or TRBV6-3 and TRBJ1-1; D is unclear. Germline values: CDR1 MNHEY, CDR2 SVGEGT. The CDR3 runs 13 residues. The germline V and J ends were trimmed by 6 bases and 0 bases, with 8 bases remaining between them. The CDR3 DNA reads TGTGCCAGCAGGTACACCCTGAACACTGAAGCTTTCCTT. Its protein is CASRYTLNTEAFL.

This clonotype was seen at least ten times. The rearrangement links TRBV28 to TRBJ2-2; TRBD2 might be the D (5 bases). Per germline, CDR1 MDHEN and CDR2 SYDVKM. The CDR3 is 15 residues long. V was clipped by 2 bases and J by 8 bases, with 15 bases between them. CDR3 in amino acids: CASSLTGINWGELFF. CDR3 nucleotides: TGTGCCAGCAGTTTAACCGGGATTAACTGGGGGGAGCTGTTTTTT.

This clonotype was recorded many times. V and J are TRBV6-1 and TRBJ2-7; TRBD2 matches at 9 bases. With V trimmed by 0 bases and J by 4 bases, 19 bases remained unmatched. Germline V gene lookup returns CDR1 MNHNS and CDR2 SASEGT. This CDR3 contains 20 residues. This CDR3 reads CASSEALSGSSGKFPYEQYF. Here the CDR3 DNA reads TGTGCCAGCAGTGAAGCGCTTTCGGGGTCTAGCGGGAAATTCCCATACGAGCAGTACTTC.

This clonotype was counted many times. The CDR3: CASSPDRRQETQYF. The DNA for the CDR3 is TGTGCCAGCAGCCCCGACAGGAGACAAGAGACCCAGTACTTC. The chain combines TRBV7-9 with TRBJ2-5, with a possible D match to TRBD1 (6 bases). The germline V gene encodes CDR1 SEHNR and CDR2 FQNEAQ (reference sequence). V was cut by 5 bases and J by 2 bases, with 12 bases left in between. The CDR3 loop spans 14 amino acids.

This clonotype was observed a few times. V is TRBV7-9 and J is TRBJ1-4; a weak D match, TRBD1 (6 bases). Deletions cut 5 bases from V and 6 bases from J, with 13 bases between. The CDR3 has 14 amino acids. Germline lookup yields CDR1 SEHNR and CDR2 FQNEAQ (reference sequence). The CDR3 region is CASSTTGWHEKLFF. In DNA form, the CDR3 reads TGTGCCAGCAGCACCACAGGGTGGCATGAAAAACTGTTTTTT.

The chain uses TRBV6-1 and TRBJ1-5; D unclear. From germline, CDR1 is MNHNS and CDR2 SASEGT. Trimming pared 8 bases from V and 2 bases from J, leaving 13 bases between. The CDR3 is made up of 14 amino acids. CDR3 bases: TGTGCCAGCTGGACCGGGGATGGCAATCAGCCCCAGCATTTT. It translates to CASWTGDGNQPQHF.

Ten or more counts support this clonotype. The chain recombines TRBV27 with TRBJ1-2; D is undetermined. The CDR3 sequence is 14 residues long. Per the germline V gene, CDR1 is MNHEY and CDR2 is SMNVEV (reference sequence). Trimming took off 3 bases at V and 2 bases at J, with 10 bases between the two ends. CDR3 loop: CASSLSISNYGYTF. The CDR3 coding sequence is TGTGCCAGCAGTTTGAGTATCTCCAACTATGGCTACACCTTC.